This TCR beta chain appears in the sequencing data of a study of vaccination effects on CD4 cells after COVID-19. Across the whole study: The post-vaccine samples were taken, at the median, 72 days after the second dose. Notes on the study in general: Convalescent patients were scarce, and early post-infection timepoints were absent.

Assay: immunoSEQ multiplex PCR; the TCRdb copy retains only in-frame clones and omits some. The sample lists 20,000 to 25,000 clones, roughly two thirds occurring once. This CDR3 comprises 16 residues. Trimming took 2 bases from V and 4 from J, leaving 16 bases between them. CDR1 is SGDLS and CDR2 is YYNGEE in the germline V gene. Ahead of sequencing, the ViraFEST assay grew antigen-specific CD4+ T cells using viral peptide pools. The culture ran for about 11 days, and then CD4+ T cells were isolated. Participants each got two BNT162b2 or mRNA-1273 vaccine doses. About this clone itself: Its target is not known.

The chain is built from TRBV9 and TRBJ1-3; D is uncertain. The input for sequencing was CD4+ T cells from PBMCs cultured with SARS-CoV-2 spike peptides, taken after COVID-19 vaccination. This sequence originates from a human donor who received a COVID-19 vaccine. CDR3 in amino acids: CASSVRLEGWGNTIYF. CDR3 nucleotides: TGTGCCAGCAGCGTCCGATTAGAAGGTTGGGGAAACACCATATATTTT.